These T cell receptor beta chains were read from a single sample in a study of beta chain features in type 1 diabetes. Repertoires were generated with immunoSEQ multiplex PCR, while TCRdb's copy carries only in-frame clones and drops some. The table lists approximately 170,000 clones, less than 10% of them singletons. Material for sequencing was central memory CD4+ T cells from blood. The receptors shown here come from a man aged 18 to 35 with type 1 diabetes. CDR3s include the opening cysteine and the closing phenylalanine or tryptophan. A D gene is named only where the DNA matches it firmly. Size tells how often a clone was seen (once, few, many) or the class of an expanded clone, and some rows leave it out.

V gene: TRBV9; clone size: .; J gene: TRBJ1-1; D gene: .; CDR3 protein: CAHLPRADRGNTEAFF; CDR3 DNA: TGTGCCCACTTACCCCGGGCAGACAGAGGGAACACTGAAGCTTTCTTT
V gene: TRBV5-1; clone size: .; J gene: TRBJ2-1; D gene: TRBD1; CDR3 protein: CASSLGAAGQGKEQFF; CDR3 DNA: TGCGCCAGCAGCTTGGGAGCCGCGGGACAGGGGAAGGAGCAGTTCTTC
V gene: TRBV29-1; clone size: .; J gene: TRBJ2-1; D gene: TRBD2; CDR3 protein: CSVGVGLAHYNEQFF; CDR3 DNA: TGCAGCGTTGGGGTGGGACTAGCGCACTACAATGAGCAGTTCTTC
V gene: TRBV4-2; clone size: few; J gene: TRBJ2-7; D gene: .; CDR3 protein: CASSLVQGVHEQYF; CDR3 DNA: TGTGCCAGCAGCTTGGTACAGGGAGTCCACGAGCAGTACTTC
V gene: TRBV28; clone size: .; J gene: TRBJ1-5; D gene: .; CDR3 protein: CASSFPWASNQPQHF; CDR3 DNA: TGTGCCAGCAGTTTTCCGTGGGCTAGCAATCAGCCCCAGCATTTT
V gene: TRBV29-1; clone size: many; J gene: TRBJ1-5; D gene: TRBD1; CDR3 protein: CSVGGQGDQPQHF; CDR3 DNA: TGCAGCGTTGGTGGACAGGGGGATCAGCCCCAGCATTTT
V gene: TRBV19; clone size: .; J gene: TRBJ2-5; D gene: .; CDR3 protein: CASSPTSLGETQYF; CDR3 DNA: TGTGCCAGTAGCCCTACTAGCTTGGGAGAGACCCAGTACTTC
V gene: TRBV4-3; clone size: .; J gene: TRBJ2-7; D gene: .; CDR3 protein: CASSQGAGLTYEQYF; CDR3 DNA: TGCGCCAGCAGCCAAGGCGCGGGACTCACCTACGAGCAGTACTTC
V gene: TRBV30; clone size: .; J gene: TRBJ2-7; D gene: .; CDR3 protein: CAWSSTGFSSYEQYF; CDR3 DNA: TGTGCCTGGAGTTCCACAGGTTTCAGCTCCTACGAGCAGTACTTC
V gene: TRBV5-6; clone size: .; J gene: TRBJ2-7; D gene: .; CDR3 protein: CASSQRQAYEQYF; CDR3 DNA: TGTGCCAGCAGCCAAAGACAGGCCTACGAGCAGTACTTC
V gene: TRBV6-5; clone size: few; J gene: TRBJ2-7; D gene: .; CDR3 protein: CASSYSIDTGRGLYF; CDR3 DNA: TGTGCCAGCAGTTACTCAATCGATACGGGCCGGGGACTGTACTTC
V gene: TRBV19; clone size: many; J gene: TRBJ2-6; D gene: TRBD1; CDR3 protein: CASTTGTGDGGANVLTF; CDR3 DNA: TGTGCCAGTACCACCGGGACAGGGGATGGTGGGGCCAACGTCCTGACTTTC
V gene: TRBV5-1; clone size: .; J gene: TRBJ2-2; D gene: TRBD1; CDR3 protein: CASSQRTGDVGELFF; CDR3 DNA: TGCGCCAGCAGCCAGAGGACAGGGGATGTCGGGGAGCTGTTTTTT
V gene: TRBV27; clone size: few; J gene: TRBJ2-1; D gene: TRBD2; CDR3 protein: CASSPAGGRYNEQFF; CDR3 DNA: TGTGCCAGCAGTCCTGCGGGGGGGCGCTACAATGAGCAGTTCTTC
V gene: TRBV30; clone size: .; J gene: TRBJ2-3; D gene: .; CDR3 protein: CAWSVANTQYF; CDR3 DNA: TGTGCCTGGAGTGTTGCGAATACGCAGTATTTT
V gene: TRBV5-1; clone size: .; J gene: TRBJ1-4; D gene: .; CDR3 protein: CASSLSVGQEKLFF; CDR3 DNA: TGCGCCAGCAGCCTCTCTGTTGGACAAGAAAAACTGTTTTTT
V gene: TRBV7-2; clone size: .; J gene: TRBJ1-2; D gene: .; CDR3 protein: CASSLGGENYGYTF; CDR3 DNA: TGTGCCAGCAGCTTAGGGGGCGAGAACTATGGCTACACCTTC
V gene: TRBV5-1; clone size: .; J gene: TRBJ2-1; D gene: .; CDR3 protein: CASSLGTQGNNEQFF; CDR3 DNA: TGCGCCAGCAGCTTGGGGACTCAGGGGAACAATGAGCAGTTCTTC
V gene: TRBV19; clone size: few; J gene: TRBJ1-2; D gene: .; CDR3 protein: CASSIVAGDGYTF; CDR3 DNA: TGTGCCAGTAGTATAGTAGCGGGGGATGGCTACACCTTC
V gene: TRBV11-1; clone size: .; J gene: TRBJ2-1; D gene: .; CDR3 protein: CASSLGGREQFF; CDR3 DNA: TGTGCCAGCAGCTTAGGCGGGCGGGAGCAGTTCTTC
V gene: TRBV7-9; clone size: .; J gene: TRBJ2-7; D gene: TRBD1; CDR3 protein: CASSLTGVSYEQYF; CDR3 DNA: TGTGCCAGCAGCTTGACAGGGGTCTCCTACGAGCAGTACTTC
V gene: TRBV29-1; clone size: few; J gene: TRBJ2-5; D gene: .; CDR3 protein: CSVASDIAGETQYF; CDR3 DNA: TGCAGCGTTGCGTCCGACATTGCCGGAGAGACCCAGTACTTC
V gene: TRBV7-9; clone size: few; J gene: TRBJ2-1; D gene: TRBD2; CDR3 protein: CASSLALAGTYNEQFF; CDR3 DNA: TGTGCCAGCAGCTTAGCGCTAGCGGGGACCTACAATGAGCAGTTCTTC
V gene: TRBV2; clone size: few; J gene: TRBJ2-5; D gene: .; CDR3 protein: CASRGEEETQYF; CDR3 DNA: TGTGCCAGCCGTGGGGAGGAAGAGACCCAGTACTTC
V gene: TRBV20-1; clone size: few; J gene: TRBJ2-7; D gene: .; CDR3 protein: CSARQSYEQYF; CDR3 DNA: TGCAGTGCTAGACAATCCTACGAGCAGTACTTC
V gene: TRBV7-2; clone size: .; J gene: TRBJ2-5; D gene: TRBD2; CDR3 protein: CASTPGGGETQYF; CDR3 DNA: TGTGCCAGCACCCCGGGGGGGGGAGAGACCCAGTACTTC